Listed below are T cell receptor beta chains from one sample, sequenced in a study of cytomegalovirus exposure and HLA in healthy donors. Assay used: immunoSEQ multiplex PCR; TCRdb lists only in-frame clones, some missing. In the table there are approximately 200,000 clones, about three quarters of which are singletons. The sample comprised PBMCs. The receptors were gathered from a man in his late teens or twenties in good health and CMV-seronegative. Both conserved end residues are part of each CDR3. The D gene is left open where the match is weak.

CDR3nt: TGTGCCAGCAGACACCGGGACAGCTCCTACGAGCAGTACTTC
CDR3aa: CASRHRDSSYEQYF
v_gene: TRBV6-5
j_gene: TRBJ2-7
d_gene: TRBD1

CDR3nt: TGTGCCAGCAGCTCCAGACTAGCGGTCGAAGATACGCAGTATTTT
CDR3aa: CASSSRLAVEDTQYF
v_gene: TRBV7-2
j_gene: TRBJ2-3
d_gene: TRBD2

CDR3nt: TGCGCCAGCAGCGACTTTCCCGGGACAGGGGGTTACGAGCAGTACTTC
CDR3aa: CASSDFPGTGGYEQYF
v_gene: TRBV10-1
j_gene: TRBJ2-7
d_gene: TRBD1

CDR3nt: TGTGCCAGCAGCGCAGGGGGACAGTGGAAGGGGGATACGCAGTATTTT
CDR3aa: CASSAGGQWKGDTQYF
v_gene: TRBV9
j_gene: TRBJ2-3
d_gene: TRBD1

CDR3nt: TGTGCCAGCAGCTTAGCTCTCGAGACCGGGGAGCTGTTTTTT
CDR3aa: CASSLALETGELFF
v_gene: TRBV7-2
j_gene: TRBJ2-2
d_gene: .

CDR3nt: TGTGCCAGCACTCTCAGCGGGGGTGGGAACTATGGCTACACCTTC
CDR3aa: CASTLSGGGNYGYTF
v_gene: TRBV6-5
j_gene: TRBJ1-2
d_gene: .

CDR3nt: TGTGCCAGCAGTTATCGGGGAATCTATGGCTACACCTTC
CDR3aa: CASSYRGIYGYTF
v_gene: TRBV27
j_gene: TRBJ1-2
d_gene: .

CDR3nt: TGTGCCAGCAGCTTCGGACAGGGAAATGAAAAACTGTTTTTT
CDR3aa: CASSFGQGNEKLFF
v_gene: TRBV7-9
j_gene: TRBJ1-4
d_gene: TRBD1

CDR3nt: TGTGCCAGCAGCCTGACCCAGGCCGGGGTCACCGGGGAGCTGTTTTTT
CDR3aa: CASSLTQAGVTGELFF
v_gene: TRBV7-3
j_gene: TRBJ2-2
d_gene: .

CDR3nt: TGTGCCAGTAGTATACCGGGAGCCTACGAGCAGTACTTC
CDR3aa: CASSIPGAYEQYF
v_gene: TRBV19
j_gene: TRBJ2-7
d_gene: .